A single sample gave rise to the 5 T cell receptor beta chains below, sequenced in a study of T cell repertoires in cytomegalovirus infection (dated by TCRdb to about 2019). This specimen's treatment or condition label, interpreted: in vitro stimulation with specific CMV peptide epitopes to enrich CMV-specific T cells. The data were produced on an Illumina HiSeq 1500. The public reads were reprocessed in TCRdb via fastp at Q25 and MiXCR, keeping in-frame beta chains. When rows share a CDR3 protein, they turn into one entry using the most common DNA and genes. This sample is represented by around 800,000 distinct CDR3 sequences; about 31% of them were singletons. The top ten hold around 12% of the sample. No cognate antigen is known for these TCRs. The sample consisted of cultured CD8+ T cells from PBMCs, taken from culture after CMV antigen stimulation. The receptors derive from a human donor in good health (CMV status not recorded). Some clones in this sample may be carry-over from other donors' samples.

Details on this clonotype: This may stem from a read error, because a much larger clone lies one nucleotide away. The chain has TRBV7-2 and TRBJ1-6, with a weak D call TRBD1 (5 bases). The germline gives CDR1 SGHTA, CDR2 FQGNSA. This CDR3 is built from 16 residues. The DNA of the CDR3 is TGTGTCAGCAGCCAGAAGGGGTACTCCTATAATTCACCCCTCCACTTT. This translates into CVSSQKGYSYNSPLHF.

This clonotype was seen more than once but under ten times. The chain couples TRBV6-1 to TRBJ1-1; D may be TRBD1 (5 bases). Trimming left V 2 bases short and J 13 bases short, with 14 bases between. Germline-derived CDR1 and CDR2 are MNHNS and SASEGT. The CDR3 has 12 amino acids. The CDR3 loop is CASSEWDGGGFF. CDR3 DNA: TGTGCCAGCAGTGAATGGGACGGTGGTGGTTTCTTT.

This clonotype was detected only once. The gene calls are TRBV2 and TRBJ1-2, with D possibly being TRBD1 (6 bases). Germline-derived CDR1 and CDR2 are SNHLY and FYNNEI. The CDR3 length is 12 residues. Trimming cost V 9 bases and J 7 bases, with 15 bases left between them. The CDR3 loop reads CASSGQKAGYTF. CDR3 nucleotides: TGTGCCAGTTCAGGACAGAAAGCTGGCTACACCTTC. The entire variable domain, with the rest obtained from reference TRBV2 and TRBJ1-2, is as follows: EPEVTQTPSHQVTQMGQEVILRCVPISNHLYFYWYRQILGQKVEFLVSFYNNEISEKSEIFDDQFSVERPDGSNFTLKIRSTKLEDSAMYFCASSGQKAGYTFGSGTRLTVV.

The rearrangement links TRBV9 to TRBJ2-2; D call uncertain. In germline, CDR1 is SGDLS, CDR2 YYNGEE. With 0 bases removed from V and 3 bases from J, the gap between germline ends came to 9 bases. The CDR3 totals 15 residues. CDR3: CASSVDGRYTGELFF. As DNA, the CDR3 is TGTGCCAGCAGCGTAGACGGACGATACACCGGGGAGCTGTTTTTT.

This clonotype was observed a handful of times. This chain connects TRBV20-1 to TRBJ2-1; D gene uncertain. V was shortened by 0 bases and J by 2 bases, with 8 bases between the two germline ends. The germline V gene has CDR1 DFQATT and CDR2 SNEGSKA (reference sequence). The CDR3 spans 14 residues. The CDR3 DNA sequence: TGCAGTGCTAGAGATCGTGAAACCTACAATGAGCAGTTCTTC. Encoded protein: CSARDRETYNEQFF.